These 10 T cell receptor beta chains were all obtained from the same sample, sequenced in a study of PD-1 blockade in mismatch repair-deficient tumors. Clones were read by immunoSEQ multiplex PCR, and TCRdb kept only the in-frame ones, dropping some. This sample has around 51,000 clones, with 65% to 85% found just once. Sequencing used peripheral blood, obtained 20 weeks after starting pembrolizumab. These receptors came from an adult with mismatch repair-deficient cancer.

This sequence joins TRBV7-9 and TRBJ2-7; D remains unclear. Looked up from germline, CDR1 is SEHNR and CDR2 is FQNEAQ (reference sequence). V shed 3 bases and J shed 9 bases, with 15 bases lying between them. The CDR3 is 13 amino acids. The CDR3, as DNA: TGTGCCAGCAGCTTGGACGGGTATCTAGGGCAGTACTTC. Amino acids: CASSLDGYLGQYF.

The gene calls are TRBV2 and TRBJ2-7; 7 bases align to TRBD1. Per germline, CDR1 SNHLY and CDR2 FYNNEI. Losses at the gene ends were 7 bases for V and 5 bases for J; bases not matched to a gene: 14. The CDR3 consists of 15 residues. The CDR3 here is CASNDRAGQIHEQYF. In nucleotides, the CDR3 is TGTGCCAGCAACGACAGGGCCGGCCAAATCCACGAGCAGTACTTC.

V usage is TRBV5-4 and J usage is TRBJ1-2; no clear D. The CDR3 is 13 amino acids. Trimming took 1 base from V and 4 from J, leaving 8 bases between them. Per germline, CDR1 SGHNT and CDR2 YYREEE (reference sequence). The CDR3 DNA follows: TGTGCCAGCAGCTTGAACGCGGGCTATGGCTACACCTTC. Its translation: CASSLNAGYGYTF.

The count of this clone is one. V and J are TRBV5-1 and TRBJ2-7; no reliable D call. This CDR3 region has 13 residues. Trimming removed 5 bases from V and 4 bases from J, with 13 bases in between. CDR1 SGHRS and CDR2 YFSETQ come from the germline V gene. DNA for the CDR3: TGCGCCAGCAGTCTGACAAACCCATACGAGCAGTACTTC. As protein: CASSLTNPYEQYF.

This clone was detected once. J is TRBJ2-7 and V is TRBV18; 9 nucleotides agree with TRBD2. Germline values: CDR1 KGHSH, CDR2 LQKENI. J was trimmed by 2 bases and V by 2 bases; bases with no gene match: 10. The length of the CDR3 is 17 residues. CDR3 nucleotide sequence: TGTGCCAGCTCACCAGGTCCTAGCGGGATCCCGGCCTACGAGCAGTACTTC. Translated, it gives CASSPGPSGIPAYEQYF.

The rearrangement links TRBV7-9 to TRBJ1-1; D is perhaps TRBD1 (6 bases). Trimming left V 4 bases short and J 0 bases short, with 21 bases between. CDR3 length: 18 amino acids. The V gene's germline CDR1 is SEHNR and CDR2 FQNEAQ (reference sequence). CDR3 amino acids: CASSSRIAEPGVNTEAFF. CDR3 DNA sequence: TGTGCCAGCAGCTCCCGTATCGCCGAACCAGGGGTGAACACTGAAGCTTTCTTT.

This chain links TRBV7-9 with TRBJ2-3, with 7 bases lining up with TRBD2. In germline, CDR1 is SEHNR, CDR2 FQNEAQ (reference sequence). CDR3 size: 15 residues. The V and J ends lost 4 bases and 5 bases, in that order; junction bases with no gene match: 9. CDR3 in amino acids: CASSSTSVRGDTQYF. CDR3 sequence (DNA): TGTGCCAGCAGCTCAACTAGCGTGAGGGGAGATACGCAGTATTTT.

The gene calls are TRBV6-5 and TRBJ2-7; maybe TRBD2 (6 bases). V lost 5 bases, J lost 6 bases, and 17 bases lay in between. Germline V lookup: CDR1 MNHEY, CDR2 SVGAGI. This CDR3 is 14 amino acids long. The CDR3: CASSLPGLEAEQYF. CDR3 in DNA: TGTGCCAGCAGTCTCCCGGGACTCGAGGCCGAGCAGTACTTC.

The chain has TRBV9 and TRBJ2-2; 8 positions match TRBD1. Germline CDR1 and CDR2: SGDLS and YYNGEE. V dropped 4 bases and J dropped 5; count of bases not matched to a gene: 10. CDR3 length: 16 amino acids. This CDR3 reads CASSTPDRVRTGELFF. The CDR3 DNA is TGTGCCAGCAGCACACCGGACAGGGTGAGGACCGGGGAGCTGTTTTTT. Filled out from reference TRBV9 and TRBJ2-2, the complete variable domain reads DSGVTQTPKHLITATGQRVTLRCSPRSGDLSVYWYQQSLDQGLQFLIQYYNGEERAKGNILERFSAQQFPDLHSELNLSSLELGDSALYFCASSTPDRVRTGELFFGEGSRLTVL.

The V and J genes are TRBV4-3 and TRBJ1-1; D not resolved. This CDR3 region has 14 residues. Germline V CDR1 and CDR2: LGHNA, YSLEER. Trimming left V 1 base short and J 4 bases short, with 10 bases between. The CDR3 nucleotides are TGCGCCAGCAGCCAAGTGGGTTCTGGCACTGAAGCTTTCTTT. It specifies CASSQVGSGTEAFF.